This paragraph covers one TCR beta chain sequence. The data derive from a study of T-cell reconstitution after alpha-beta-depleted transplantation in children. Unique molecular identifiers featured in how the TCRbeta library was prepared. TCRdb re-analysed the PCR reads in MiXCR, keeping a single row per CDR3 protein. The sample shows 700,000 to 850,000 distinct CDR3 sequences, about 15% of them seen only once. CDR3 length: 14 amino acids. Unmatched junction bases numbered 5, after V lost 5 bases and J lost 2 bases. In germline, CDR1 is SEHNR, CDR2 FQNEAQ (reference sequence). Sequenced here: PBMCs, mostly from graft donor cells, sampled 360 days after TCRalphabeta/CD19-depleted stem cell transplant. The chain links TRBV7-9 to TRBJ2-7, with TRBD1 matching over 8 bases. This TCR came from a male patient under 18 who had a stem cell transplant for acute lymphoblastic leukemia, so the T cells may come from the graft donor. Written as DNA, the CDR3 is TGTGCCAGCAGCAGGGACAGGCTAACCTACGAGCAGTACTTC. Translated: CASSRDRLTYEQYF.